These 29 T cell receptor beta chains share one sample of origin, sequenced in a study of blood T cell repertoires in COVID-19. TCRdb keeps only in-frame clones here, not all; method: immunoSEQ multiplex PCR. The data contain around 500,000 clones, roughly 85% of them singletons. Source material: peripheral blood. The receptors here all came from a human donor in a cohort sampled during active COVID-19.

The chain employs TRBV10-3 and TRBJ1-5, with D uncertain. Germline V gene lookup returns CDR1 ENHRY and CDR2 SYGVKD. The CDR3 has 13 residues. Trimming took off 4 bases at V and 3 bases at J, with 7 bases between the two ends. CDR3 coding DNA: TGTGCCATCAGTGTCGGGGTCAATCAGCCCCAGCATTTT. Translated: CAISVGVNQPQHF.

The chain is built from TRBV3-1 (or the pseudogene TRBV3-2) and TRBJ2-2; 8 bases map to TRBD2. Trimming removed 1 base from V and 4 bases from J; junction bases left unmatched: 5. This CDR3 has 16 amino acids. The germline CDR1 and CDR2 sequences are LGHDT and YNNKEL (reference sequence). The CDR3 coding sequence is TGTGCCAGCAGCCAAGTTTCTACTAGCGGCACCGGGGAGCTGTTTTTT. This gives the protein CASSQVSTSGTGELFF.

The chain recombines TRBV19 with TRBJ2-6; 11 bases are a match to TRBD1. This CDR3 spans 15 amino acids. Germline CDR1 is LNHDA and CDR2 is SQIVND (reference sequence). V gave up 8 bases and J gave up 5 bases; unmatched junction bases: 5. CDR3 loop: CASWDRGDRANVLTF. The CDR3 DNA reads TGTGCCAGTTGGGACAGGGGGGATCGGGCCAACGTCCTGACTTTC.

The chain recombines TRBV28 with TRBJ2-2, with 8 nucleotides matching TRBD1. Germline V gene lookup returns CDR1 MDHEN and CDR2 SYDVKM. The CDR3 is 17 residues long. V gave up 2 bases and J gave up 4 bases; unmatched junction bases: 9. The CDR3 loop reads CASSLPGQGRSTGELFF. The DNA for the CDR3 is TGTGCCAGCAGTTTACCAGGACAGGGTAGGAGCACCGGGGAGCTGTTTTTT. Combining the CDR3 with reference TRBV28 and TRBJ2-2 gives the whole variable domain DVKVTQSSRYLVKRTGEKVFLECVQDMDHENMFWYRQDPGLGLRLIYFSYDVKMKEKGDIPEGYSVSREKKERFSLILESASTNQTSMYLCASSLPGQGRSTGELFFGEGSRLTVL.

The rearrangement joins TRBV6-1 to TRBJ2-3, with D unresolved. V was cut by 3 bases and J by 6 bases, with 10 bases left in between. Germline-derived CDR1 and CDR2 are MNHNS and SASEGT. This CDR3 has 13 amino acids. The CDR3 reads CASSEAFPDTQYF. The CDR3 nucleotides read TGTGCCAGCAGTGAGGCCTTCCCCGATACGCAGTATTTT.

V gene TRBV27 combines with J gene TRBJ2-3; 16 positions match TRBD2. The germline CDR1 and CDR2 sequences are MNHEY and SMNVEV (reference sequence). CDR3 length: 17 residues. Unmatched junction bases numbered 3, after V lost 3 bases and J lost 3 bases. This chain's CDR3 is CASSLGLAGGRTDTQYF. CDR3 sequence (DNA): TGTGCCAGCAGTTTGGGACTAGCGGGAGGGCGTACAGATACGCAGTATTTT.

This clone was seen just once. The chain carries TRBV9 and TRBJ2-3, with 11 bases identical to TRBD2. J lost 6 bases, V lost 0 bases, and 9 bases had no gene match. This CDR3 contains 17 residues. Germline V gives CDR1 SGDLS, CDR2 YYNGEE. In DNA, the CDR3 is TGTGCCAGCAGCGTAGGCGATAGCGGGAGGGCCGGCGATACGCAGTATTTT. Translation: CASSVGDSGRAGDTQYF.

CDR3 in amino acids: CASFRDRERNNQPQHF. The CDR3 nucleotides are TGTGCCAGCTTTCGGGACAGGGAAAGGAACAATCAGCCCCAGCATTTT. The chain combines TRBV28 with TRBJ1-5; 9 bases fit TRBD1. After removal of 8 bases from V and 3 bases from J, the junction contained 11 bases not matched to a gene. CDR3 length equals 16 residues. CDR1 is MDHEN and CDR2 is SYDVKM in the germline V gene.

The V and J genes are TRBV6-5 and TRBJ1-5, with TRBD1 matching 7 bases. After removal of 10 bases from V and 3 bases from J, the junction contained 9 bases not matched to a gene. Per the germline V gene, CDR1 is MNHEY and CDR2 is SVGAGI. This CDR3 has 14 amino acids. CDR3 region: CATETGWFNQPQHF. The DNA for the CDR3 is TGTGCCACCGAGACAGGGTGGTTCAATCAGCCCCAGCATTTT.

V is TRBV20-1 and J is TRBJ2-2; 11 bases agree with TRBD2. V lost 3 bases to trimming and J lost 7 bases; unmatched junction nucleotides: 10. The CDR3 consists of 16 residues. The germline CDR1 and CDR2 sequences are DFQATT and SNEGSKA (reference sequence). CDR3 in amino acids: CSASGTSGSGSGELFF. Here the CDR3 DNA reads TGCAGTGCTAGTGGGACTAGCGGTTCGGGGAGCGGGGAGCTGTTTTTT.

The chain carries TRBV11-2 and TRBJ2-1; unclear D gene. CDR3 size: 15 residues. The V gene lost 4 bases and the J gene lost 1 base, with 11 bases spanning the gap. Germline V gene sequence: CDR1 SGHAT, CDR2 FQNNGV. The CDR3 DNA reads TGTGCCAGCAGCTCCTCGGAGCCTTCCTACAATGAGCAGTTCTTC. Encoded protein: CASSSSEPSYNEQFF.

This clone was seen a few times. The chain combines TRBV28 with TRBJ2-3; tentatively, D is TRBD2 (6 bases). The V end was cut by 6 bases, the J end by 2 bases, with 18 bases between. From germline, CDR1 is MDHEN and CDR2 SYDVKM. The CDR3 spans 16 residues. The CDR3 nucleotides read TGTGCCAGCAGGGTTGGCGGGGTCGGCCACACAGATACGCAGTATTTT. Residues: CASRVGGVGHTDTQYF.

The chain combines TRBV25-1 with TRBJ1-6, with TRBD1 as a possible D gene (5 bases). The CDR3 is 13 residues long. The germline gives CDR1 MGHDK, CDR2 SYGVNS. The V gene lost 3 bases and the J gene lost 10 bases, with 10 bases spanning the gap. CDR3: CASSDRAGSPLHF. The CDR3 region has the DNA TGTGCCAGCAGTGACAGGGCTGGGTCACCCCTCCACTTT. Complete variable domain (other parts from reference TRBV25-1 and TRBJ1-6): EADIYQTPRYLVIGTGKKITLECSQTMGHDKMYWYQQDPGMELHLIHYSYGVNSTEKGDLSSESTVSRIRTEHFPLTLESARPSHTSQYLCASSDRAGSPLHFGNGTRLTVT.

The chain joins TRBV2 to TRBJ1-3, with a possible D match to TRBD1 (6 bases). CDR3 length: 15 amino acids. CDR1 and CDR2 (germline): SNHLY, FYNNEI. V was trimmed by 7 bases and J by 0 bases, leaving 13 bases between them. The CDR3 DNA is TGTGCCAGCACTCCACAGGGAACCTCTGGAAACACCATATATTTT. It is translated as CASTPQGTSGNTIYF.

For the CDR3, the DNA is TGTGCCAGCAGCTTTGGCAGGGAACAGCCCCAGCATTTT. It translates to CASSFGREQPQHF. The rearrangement uses TRBV5-4 and TRBJ1-5; possibly TRBD1 for D (5 bases). CDR3 size: 13 residues. CDR1 and CDR2 (germline): SGHNT, YYREEE (reference sequence). V lost 2 bases to trimming and J lost 7 bases, with 10 bases between them.

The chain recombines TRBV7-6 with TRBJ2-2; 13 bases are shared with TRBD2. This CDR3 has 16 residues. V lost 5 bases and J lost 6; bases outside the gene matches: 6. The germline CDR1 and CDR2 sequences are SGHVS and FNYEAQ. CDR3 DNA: TGTGCCAGCAGCCCCGGACTAGCGGGAGAAGCCGGGGAGCTGTTTTTT. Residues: CASSPGLAGEAGELFF.

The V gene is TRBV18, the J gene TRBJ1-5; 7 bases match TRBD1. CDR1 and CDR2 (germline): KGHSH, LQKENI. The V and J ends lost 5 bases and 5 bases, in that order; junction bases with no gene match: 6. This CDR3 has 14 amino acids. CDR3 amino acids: CASSASGQYQPQHF. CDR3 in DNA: TGTGCCAGCTCAGCCTCGGGACAGTATCAGCCCCAGCATTTT.

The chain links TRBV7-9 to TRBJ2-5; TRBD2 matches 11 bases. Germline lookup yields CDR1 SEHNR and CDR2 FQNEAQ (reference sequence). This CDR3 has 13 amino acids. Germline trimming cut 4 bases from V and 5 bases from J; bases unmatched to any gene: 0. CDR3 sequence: CASSWTSGETQYF. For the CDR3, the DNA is TGTGCCAGCAGCTGGACTAGCGGGGAGACCCAGTACTTC. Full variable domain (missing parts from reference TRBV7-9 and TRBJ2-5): DTGVSQNPRHKITKRGQNVTFRCDPISEHNRLYWYRQTLGQGPEFLTYFQNEAQLEKSRLLSDRFSAERPKGSFSTLEIQRTEQGDSAMYLCASSWTSGETQYFGPGTRLLVL.

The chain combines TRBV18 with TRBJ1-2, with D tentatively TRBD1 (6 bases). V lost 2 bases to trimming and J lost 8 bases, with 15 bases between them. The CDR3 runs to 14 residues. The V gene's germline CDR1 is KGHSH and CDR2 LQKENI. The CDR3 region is CASSPRQESGGYTF. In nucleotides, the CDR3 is TGTGCCAGCTCACCAAGACAGGAATCCGGAGGCTACACCTTC.

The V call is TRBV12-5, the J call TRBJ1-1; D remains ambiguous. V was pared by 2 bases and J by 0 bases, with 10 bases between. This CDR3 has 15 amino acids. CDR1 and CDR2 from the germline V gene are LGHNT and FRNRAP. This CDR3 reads CASGLWRGMNTEAFF. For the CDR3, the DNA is TGTGCTAGTGGTTTGTGGCGGGGAATGAACACTGAAGCTTTCTTT. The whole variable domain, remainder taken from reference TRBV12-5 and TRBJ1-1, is DARVTQTPRHKVTEMGQEVTMRCQPILGHNTVFWYRQTMMQGLELLAYFRNRAPLDDSGMPKDRFSAEMPDATLATLKIQPSEPRDSAVYFCASGLWRGMNTEAFFGQGTRLTVV.

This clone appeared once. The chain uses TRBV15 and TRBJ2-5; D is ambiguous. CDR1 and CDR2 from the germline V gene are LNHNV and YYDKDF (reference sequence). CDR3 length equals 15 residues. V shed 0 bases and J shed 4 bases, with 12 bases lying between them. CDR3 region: CATSRDFGVRETQYF. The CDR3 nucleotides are TGTGCCACCAGCAGAGATTTCGGAGTCAGAGAGACCCAGTACTTC.

CDR3 residues: CAWRQTGGRETQYF. The CDR3 region has the DNA TGTGCCTGGCGTCAGACAGGGGGCAGGGAGACCCAGTACTTC. This sequence joins TRBV30 and TRBJ2-5; TRBD1 aligns across 10 bases. V lost 5 bases and J lost 5; bases outside the gene matches: 8. Germline lookup yields CDR1 GTSNPN and CDR2 SVGIG (reference sequence). CDR3 length: 14 residues.

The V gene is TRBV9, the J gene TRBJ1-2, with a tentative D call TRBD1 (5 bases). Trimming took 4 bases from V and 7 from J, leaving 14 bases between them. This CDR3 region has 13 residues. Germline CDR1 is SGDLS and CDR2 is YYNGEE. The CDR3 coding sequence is TGTGCCAGCAGCACACCCCAGGGAACTGGCTACACCTTC. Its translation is CASSTPQGTGYTF.

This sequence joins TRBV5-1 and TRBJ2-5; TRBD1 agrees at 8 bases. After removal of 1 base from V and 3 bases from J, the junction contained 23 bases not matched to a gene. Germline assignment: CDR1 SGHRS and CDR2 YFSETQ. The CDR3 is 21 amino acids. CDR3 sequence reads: CASSLMGPRDRLSQGKETQYF. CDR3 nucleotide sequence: TGCGCCAGCAGCTTGATGGGTCCCCGGGACAGGCTTTCCCAGGGGAAAGAGACCCAGTACTTC.

The DNA of the CDR3 is TGTGCCAGCTCACCACCAACAGGATCTGGAAACACCATATATTTT. Protein product: CASSPPTGSGNTIYF. The V gene is TRBV18, the J gene TRBJ1-3; D may be TRBD1 (5 bases). Germline CDR1 reads KGHSH; CDR2 reads LQKENI. CDR3 length equals 15 residues. V lost 0 bases to trimming and J lost 1 base, with 7 bases between them.

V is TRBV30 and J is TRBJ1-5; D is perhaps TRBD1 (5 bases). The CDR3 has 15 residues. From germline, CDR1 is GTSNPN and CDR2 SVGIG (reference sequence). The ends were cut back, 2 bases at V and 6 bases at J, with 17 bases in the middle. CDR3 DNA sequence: TGTGCCTGGAGTTCCACGGGGGTAGGAAGTCAGCCCCAGCATTTT. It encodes CAWSSTGVGSQPQHF.

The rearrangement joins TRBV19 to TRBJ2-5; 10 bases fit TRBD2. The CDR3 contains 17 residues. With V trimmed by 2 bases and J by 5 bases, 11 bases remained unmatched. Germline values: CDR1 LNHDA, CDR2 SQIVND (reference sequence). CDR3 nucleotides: TGTGCCAGTAGTATAAAATCTAGCGGGAGTGTTAGGGAGACCCAGTACTTC. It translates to CASSIKSSGSVRETQYF.

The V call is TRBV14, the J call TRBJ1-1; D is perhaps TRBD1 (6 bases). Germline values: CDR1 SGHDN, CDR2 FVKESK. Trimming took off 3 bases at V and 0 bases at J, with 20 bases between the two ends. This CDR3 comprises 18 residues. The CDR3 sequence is CASSHLDRSPPMNTEAFF. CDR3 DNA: TGTGCCAGCAGCCACCTCGACAGGTCACCGCCCATGAACACTGAAGCTTTCTTT.

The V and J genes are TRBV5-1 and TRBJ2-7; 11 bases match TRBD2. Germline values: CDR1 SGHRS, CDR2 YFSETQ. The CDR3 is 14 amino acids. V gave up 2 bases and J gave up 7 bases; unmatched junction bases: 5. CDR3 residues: CASSFGTSGTEQYF. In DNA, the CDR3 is TGCGCCAGCAGCTTTGGGACTAGCGGCACGGAGCAGTACTTC.